These T cell receptor beta chains were read from a single sample in a study of CD8+CD57+ T cells in acquired aplastic anemia. Each CDR3 protein is one row after TCRdb ran MiXCR on the reads. The table includes about 170,000 distinct CDR3 sequences, roughly 48% detected once. Material: sorted CD4+, CD8+, or CD8+CD57+ T cells (not recorded which) from PBMCs. The receptors stem from a human donor with aplastic anemia. Each CDR3 is given without its conserved first and last residue. The D gene is left open where the match is weak.

j_call d_call v_call cdr3_aa
TRBJ2-7 - TRBV24-1 ATSGQNYEQY
TRBJ2-1 TRBD2 TRBV20-1 SAIEMRTSGVYEQF
TRBJ2-5 - TRBV28 AKSSEVETQY
TRBJ1-5 TRBD1 TRBV5-8 ASTSGTVGDQPQH
TRBJ1-1 - TRBV10-3 AISSQGPYTEAF
TRBJ2-3 - TRBV2 ASMRGPLTDTQY
TRBJ1-1 - TRBV10-3 AISEPPGDVAF
TRBJ2-4 TRBD1 TRBV11-2 ASSLGTGGEKNIQY
TRBJ2-3 TRBD2 TRBV24-1 ATSDFRGTSGIDTQY
TRBJ1-5 - TRBV24-1 ATSDTGQNQPQH
TRBJ2-1 TRBD1 TRBV7-8 ASSWTGPNEQF
TRBJ1-5 TRBD1 TRBV6-1 ASSPLRQGDSNQPQH
TRBJ1-1 - TRBV2 ASSETGNTEAF
TRBJ1-2 TRBD1 TRBV2 ASQTGPYGYT
TRBJ1-1 - TRBV7-6 ASLVRGWEDTEAF
TRBJ2-3 - TRBV19 ASSTAPRGTDTQY
TRBJ1-2 - TRBV3-1 ASSQDLAGNYCYT
TRBJ1-1 - TRBV20-1 SARVGDTEAF
TRBJ2-7 - TRBV20-1 SALQNYEQY
TRBJ2-1 - TRBV10-3 ASSSRGGHTYNGQF
TRBJ1-1 - TRBV7-2 ASSPNGGGTEAF
TRBJ1-1 TRBD1 TRBV10-3 AISARQGGSTEAF
TRBJ2-6 - TRBV5-4 ASSLDRPVGGANVLT
TRBJ1-1 - TRBV6-1 ASSDTVKNTEAF
TRBJ1-1 - TRBV3-1 ASSISSSVNTEAF
TRBJ1-1 - TRBV10-3 AISPRQEGPEAF
TRBJ2-3 TRBD1 TRBV7-6 ASSVGTGGGTDTQY
TRBJ1-3 - TRBV2 ASTRGNSGNTIY
TRBJ2-7 - TRBV7-2 ASLGRTYEQY
TRBJ2-1 TRBD1 TRBV10-2 ASREATGQGVNEQF
TRBJ2-7 TRBD2 TRBV19 ASSVAGGSEQY
TRBJ2-7 TRBD2 TRBV12-3/TRBV12-4 ASSTASGGSYEQY
TRBJ1-1 TRBD1 TRBV5-1 ASSSGTGECTEAF
TRBJ2-6 - TRBV11-2 ASSSLRRAGANVLT
TRBJ2-1 - TRBV7-8 ASSLGSRPYNEQF
TRBJ1-1 - TRBV10-3 ATGIKNAEAF
TRBJ2-1 - TRBV10-2 ASRDLSGLSRYNEQF
TRBJ1-3 TRBD1 TRBV15 ATSRDRDPGNTIY
TRBJ2-1 TRBD2 TRBV19 ASTIGLADSYNEQF
TRBJ1-4 - TRBV6-1 ASRADRSNEKLF
TRBJ1-1 - TRBV2 ASSVVSGGTEAF
TRBJ2-7 TRBD1 TRBV5-1 ASSSGGTGSSYEQY
TRBJ2-2 - TRBV10-3 AISEPRDFLNTGELF
TRBJ2-7 - TRBV2 ASSLGTLPTYEQY
TRBJ1-2 - TRBV20-1 SASRAYNNYGYT
TRBJ2-7 TRBD2 TRBV4-2 ASSQDPLAAYEQY
TRBJ2-5 - TRBV15 ATSRGTKETQY
TRBJ2-1 - TRBV15 ATSRRVELGEQF
TRBJ2-1 - TRBV7-3 ASSERGGDYNEQF
TRBJ1-6 TRBD1 TRBV10-3 AISGDRNNNSPLH
TRBJ2-7 - TRBV7-8 ASSYSGVRYEQY
TRBJ2-7 - TRBV19 ASSIVSGTGYEQY
TRBJ1-1 - TRBV6-1 ASMGGMNTEAF
TRBJ1-2 TRBD1 TRBV6-5 ASSSRQGGGYT
TRBJ1-3 - TRBV19 ASTAGVSGNTIY